The 28 T cell receptor beta chains presented below share a single source sample, sequenced in a study of cytomegalovirus exposure and HLA in healthy donors. The PCR made use of 60 Vbeta and 13 Jbeta primers. Method: immunoSEQ multiplex PCR; TCRdb's copy keeps in-frame clones and lacks some. The repertoire holds 150,000 to 160,000 clones, with approximately 74% as singletons. The sample comprised PBMCs. These receptor sequences come from a man between 25 and 39 years old in good health and CMV-seronegative.

The count of this clone is one. The CDR3: CASSQELGVNTEAFF. CDR3 in DNA: TGTGCCAGCAGCCAAGAATTAGGGGTGAACACTGAAGCTTTCTTT. V is TRBV4-2 and J is TRBJ1-1; D perhaps matches TRBD1 (5 bases). The V and J ends lost 0 bases and 0 bases respectively, with 8 bases between them. Germline V gene lookup returns CDR1 LGHNA and CDR2 YNFKEQ. This CDR3 has 15 amino acids.

The chain is built from TRBV30 and TRBJ1-2; weak D call: TRBD1 (6 bases). Germline lookup yields CDR1 GTSNPN and CDR2 SVGIG (reference sequence). Trimming took off 5 bases at V and 6 bases at J, with 13 bases between the two ends. The CDR3 totals 12 residues. This CDR3 is CAWEQGSHGYTF. The DNA of the CDR3 is TGTGCCTGGGAACAGGGAAGTCATGGCTACACCTTC.

This clone was seen a few times. The chain carries TRBV7-9 and TRBJ1-1; 7 bases match TRBD1. The V gene's germline CDR1 is SEHNR and CDR2 FQNEAQ (reference sequence). Trimming cost V 8 bases and J 5 bases; bases outside gene matches: 8. The CDR3 contains 13 residues. CDR3 sequence (DNA): TGTGCCAGCCAGGAAGGGGGCATGACTGAAGCTTTCTTT. It encodes CASQEGGMTEAFF.

This clone was found many times. V is TRBV4-2 and J is TRBJ2-3; D is perhaps TRBD2 (5 bases). Trimming left V 2 bases short and J 6 bases short, with 9 bases between. The germline CDR1 and CDR2 sequences are LGHNA and YNFKEQ. CDR3 length: 13 amino acids. The DNA of the CDR3 is TGTGCCAGCAGCCAACGGCCGGGGGATACGCAGTATTTT. Protein product: CASSQRPGDTQYF.

This rearrangement joins TRBV27 to TRBJ2-7; 12 positions agree with TRBD2. V dropped 5 bases and J dropped 6; count of bases not matched to a gene: 8. The CDR3 totals 15 residues. The germline V gene encodes CDR1 MNHEY and CDR2 SMNVEV (reference sequence). DNA of the CDR3: TGTGCCAGCAGTGGAAAGACTAGCGGGGGCCGCGAGCAGTACTTC. Its translation is CASSGKTSGGREQYF.

This chain uses TRBV6-5 with TRBJ1-1; D is uncertain. From germline, CDR1 is MNHEY and CDR2 SVGAGI. The CDR3 extends over 15 amino acids. The V end lost 7 bases, the J end lost 2 bases, and 17 bases lay between the germline ends. CDR3 nucleotides: TGTGCCAGCAAAGGGTCGGGGTACGCCAACACTGAAGCTTTCTTT. Residues: CASKGSGYANTEAFF.

This sequence joins TRBV6-5 and TRBJ1-5; D is possibly TRBD1 (5 bases). This CDR3 is built from 15 residues. CDR1 MNHEY and CDR2 SVGAGI come from the germline V gene. V shed 0 bases and J shed 2 bases, with 8 bases lying between them. The CDR3 reads CASSYSTQGNQPQHF. The CDR3, as DNA: TGTGCCAGCAGTTACTCGACACAGGGCAATCAGCCCCAGCATTTT.

This chain connects TRBV29-1 to TRBJ2-5; TRBD2 agrees at 8 bases. Germline CDR1 is SQVTM and CDR2 is ANQGSEA. The ends lost 7 bases at V and 2 bases at J; junction bases unmatched: 0. The CDR3 spans 11 residues. The CDR3: CSGGGQETQYF. CDR3 nucleotide sequence: TGCAGCGGCGGGGGGCAAGAGACCCAGTACTTC. The full variable domain, with the rest looked up from reference TRBV29-1 and TRBJ2-5, is SAVISQKPSRDICQRGTSLTIQCQVDSQVTMMFWYRQQPGQSLTLIATANQGSEATYESGFVIDKFPISRPNLTFSTLTVSNMSPEDSSIYLCSGGGQETQYFGPGTRLLVL.

Points on this clone: A read error may account for a junction end that differs from germline. This chain joins TRBV7-9 and TRBJ1-1; D is unresolved. This CDR3 contains 12 residues. CDR1 and CDR2 (germline): SEHNR, FQNEAQ (reference sequence). The CDR3 sequence is CSSSMDFTEAFF. The CDR3 bases are TGTTCCAGCAGCATGGACTTCACTGAAGCTTTCTTT.

The chain links TRBV5-1 to TRBJ2-2; unclear D gene. Germline values: CDR1 SGHRS, CDR2 YFSETQ. V lost 0 bases to trimming and J lost 6 bases, with 9 bases between them. The CDR3 spans 14 residues. CDR3 region: CASSLDPAAGELFF. CDR3 sequence (DNA): TGCGCCAGCAGCTTGGACCCCGCGGCCGGGGAGCTGTTTTTT.

A single count supports this clone. The chain links TRBV2 to TRBJ1-3; tentatively, D is TRBD1 (6 bases). Trimming pared 5 bases from V and 0 bases from J, leaving 11 bases between. In germline, CDR1 is SNHLY, CDR2 FYNNEI. This CDR3 spans 15 amino acids. CDR3 sequence: CASSYTGISGNTIYF. Here the CDR3 DNA reads TGTGCCAGCAGTTACACAGGGATCTCTGGAAACACCATATATTTT.

The V call is TRBV7-3, the J call TRBJ2-2, with D unclear. The length of the CDR3 is 16 residues. V was clipped by 1 base and J by 1 base, with 10 bases between them. Germline CDR1 is SGHTA and CDR2 is FQGTGA. The CDR3 loop is CASSLRAPMNTGELFF. CDR3 DNA sequence: TGTGCCAGCAGCTTAAGGGCGCCGATGAACACCGGGGAGCTGTTTTTT.

This clone was found once. This chain links TRBV29-1 with TRBJ2-1; no clear D. V dropped 4 bases and J dropped 3 bases, with 10 bases sitting between them. Germline CDR1 reads SQVTM; CDR2 reads ANQGSEA. This CDR3 is 13 amino acids long. CDR3 residues: CSVGASNYNEQFF. The CDR3 coding sequence is TGCAGCGTTGGAGCGTCTAACTACAATGAGCAGTTCTTC.

CDR3 region: CASSYSGAATGELFF. The DNA for the CDR3 is TGTGCCAGCAGCTATAGTGGGGCAGCCACCGGGGAGCTGTTTTTT. The gene calls are TRBV7-9 and TRBJ2-2, with a tentative D call TRBD1 (5 bases). V dropped 4 bases and J dropped 4 bases, with 13 bases sitting between them. The CDR3 has 15 residues. Germline CDR1 reads SEHNR; CDR2 reads FQNEAQ (reference sequence).

This clone was seen a few times. The chain links TRBV27 to TRBJ1-2; 7 bases are shared with TRBD1. This CDR3 spans 17 amino acids. Germline lookup yields CDR1 MNHEY and CDR2 SMNVEV (reference sequence). The J segment lost 2 bases and the V segment lost 2 bases, leaving 11 bases of the junction unmatched. The CDR3 spells CASSLQYTTGLNYGYTF. The CDR3 DNA reads TGTGCCAGCAGTTTACAATATACGACAGGGCTGAACTATGGCTACACCTTC.

This sequence joins TRBV7-9 and TRBJ1-1, with 7 bases matching TRBD1. CDR1 SEHNR and CDR2 FQNEAQ come from the germline V gene (reference sequence). V dropped 2 bases and J dropped 1; count of bases not matched to a gene: 4. The CDR3 has 15 amino acids. The CDR3 nucleotides are TGTGCCAGCAGCTTACGGCAGGGGGAGAACACTGAAGCTTTCTTT. This sequence encodes CASSLRQGENTEAFF.

This clone was seen a handful of times. The V and J genes are TRBV14 and TRBJ2-1; 16 bases map to TRBD2. V dropped 1 base and J dropped 13; count of bases not matched to a gene: 16. This CDR3 is built from 19 residues. The germline V gene has CDR1 SGHDN and CDR2 FVKESK. CDR3 in amino acids: CASSQVAPSGTSGGAGQFF. In DNA, the CDR3 is TGTGCCAGCAGCCAAGTTGCGCCGTCAGGGACTAGCGGGGGGGCAGGACAGTTCTTC.

The chain has TRBV6-1 and TRBJ2-7; 9 positions match TRBD1. Germline V gene sequence: CDR1 MNHNS, CDR2 SASEGT. The CDR3 runs 14 residues. J was trimmed by 3 bases and V by 6 bases; bases with no gene match: 6. The CDR3 nucleotides are TGTGCCAGCAGGAGGACAGGGGACTTCTACGAGCAGTACTTC. The encoded protein is CASRRTGDFYEQYF.

This clone has a handful of counts. The V and J genes are TRBV28 and TRBJ2-7, with 9 bases identical to TRBD1. Germline V CDR1 and CDR2: MDHEN, SYDVKM. The CDR3 totals 13 residues. J lost 6 bases, V lost 7 bases, and 7 bases had no gene match. CDR3 amino acids: CASTWTGDGEQYF. CDR3 sequence (DNA): TGTGCCAGCACTTGGACAGGGGACGGCGAGCAGTACTTC.

CDR3 sequence: CASSYGHSYNEQFF. In DNA form, the CDR3 reads TGTGCCAGCAGCTATGGGCACTCCTACAATGAGCAGTTCTTC. The J gene is TRBJ2-1, the V gene TRBV5-6; D ambiguous. V was pared by 3 bases and J by 0 bases, with 7 bases between. The CDR3 loop spans 14 amino acids. Germline values: CDR1 SGHDT, CDR2 YYEEEE.

This chain joins TRBV5-5 and TRBJ2-5, with D possibly being TRBD1 (6 bases). Trimming left V 6 bases short and J 3 bases short, with 12 bases between. This CDR3 comprises 13 residues. CDR1 and CDR2 (germline): SGHKS, YYEKEE (reference sequence). Here the CDR3 DNA reads TGTGCCAGCACCATAACAGGGAAAGAGACCCAGTACTTC. This gives the protein CASTITGKETQYF. The whole variable domain, filled in from reference TRBV5-5 and TRBJ2-5, reads DAGVTQSPTHLIKTRGQQVTLRCSPISGHKSVSWYQQVLGQGPQFIFQYYEKEERGRGNFPDRFSARQFPNYSSELNVNALLLGDSALYLCASTITGKETQYFGPGTRLLVL.

V and J are TRBV9 and TRBJ2-5; a weak D match, TRBD1 (5 bases). The CDR3 sequence is 14 residues long. V dropped 0 bases and J dropped 4 bases, with 10 bases sitting between them. In germline, CDR1 is SGDLS, CDR2 YYNGEE. Written as DNA, the CDR3 is TGTGCCAGCAGCGTAGATCAGGGTGGAGAGACCCAGTACTTC. Protein sequence: CASSVDQGGETQYF.

The CDR3 loop is CASSPTSGVPSTDTQYF. The CDR3 DNA reads TGCGCCAGCAGCCCCACTAGCGGGGTTCCTAGCACAGATACGCAGTATTTT. This sequence joins TRBV5-1 and TRBJ2-3, with 10 bases identical to TRBD2. Germline lookup yields CDR1 SGHRS and CDR2 YFSETQ. This CDR3 has 17 amino acids. J was trimmed by 0 bases and V by 4 bases; bases with no gene match: 8.

V and J are TRBV9 and TRBJ2-3; unclear D gene. Germline assignment: CDR1 SGDLS and CDR2 YYNGEE. The CDR3 is made up of 14 amino acids. Trimming shortened V by 3 bases and J by 4 bases, and 12 bases separated the two germline ends. The CDR3 loop reads CASSADRVADTQYF. As DNA, the CDR3 is TGTGCCAGCAGCGCCGACCGGGTGGCAGATACGCAGTATTTT.

CDR3 amino acids: CASSSGTGDYGYTF. The CDR3 coding sequence is TGTGCCAGCAGCAGCGGGACAGGGGATTATGGCTACACCTTC. The chain uses TRBV6-1 and TRBJ1-2, with 10 nucleotides matching TRBD1. V dropped 6 bases and J dropped 5; count of bases not matched to a gene: 6. Per the germline V gene, CDR1 is MNHNS and CDR2 is SASEGT. The CDR3 sequence is 14 residues long.

The CDR3 here is CASSIGTGVGDTQYF. As DNA, the CDR3 is TGTGCCAGTAGTATAGGGACAGGGGTTGGAGATACGCAGTATTTT. The chain uses TRBV19 and TRBJ2-3, with TRBD1 matching 9 bases. CDR3 length: 15 amino acids. Germline trimming cut 1 base from V and 5 bases from J; bases unmatched to any gene: 4. CDR1 is LNHDA, CDR2 SQIVND, per germline (reference sequence).

The table lists this clone with a few counts. V usage is TRBV6-1 and J usage is TRBJ2-7; D uncertain. The germline V gene encodes CDR1 MNHNS and CDR2 SASEGT. Trimming stripped 1 base from V and 0 bases from J, with 4 bases between. The CDR3 loop spans 13 amino acids. CDR3 sequence (DNA): TGTGCCAGCAGTGAAGTCAGCTCCTACGAGCAGTACTTC. This gives the protein CASSEVSSYEQYF.

The V gene is TRBV6-5, the J gene TRBJ2-2; TRBD1 aligns across 7 bases. The CDR3 is 14 amino acids. CDR1 is MNHEY, CDR2 SVGAGI, per germline. V dropped 5 bases and J dropped 6; count of bases not matched to a gene: 6. In nucleotides, the CDR3 is TGTGCCAGCAGTAAAAACAGGGGCGCCGGGGAGCTGTTTTTT. Protein: CASSKNRGAGELFF.